The clone carrying this T cell receptor (beta chain) was counted ten times or more. TCRdb processed the 5' RACE reads anew with MiXCR; each CDR3 protein has one entry. The profile covers about 74,000 distinct CDR3 sequences, with 4% to 6% appearing a single time and 6.5% to 9% taken by the ten largest. The sample belongs to a study of neurological immune-mediated disorders. The sequence was obtained from a young man with multiple sclerosis. Sequencing was performed on PBMCs.

The CDR3 spells CSARIRDTYEQYF. The CDR3 DNA sequence: TGCAGTGCTAGAATCCGGGACACCTACGAGCAGTACTTC. The chain links TRBV20-1 to TRBJ2-7; possible D gene TRBD1, 6 bases. The ends were cut back, 2 bases at V and 2 bases at J, with 10 bases in the middle. The germline V gene encodes CDR1 DFQATT and CDR2 SNEGSKA (reference sequence). The CDR3 has 13 amino acids.